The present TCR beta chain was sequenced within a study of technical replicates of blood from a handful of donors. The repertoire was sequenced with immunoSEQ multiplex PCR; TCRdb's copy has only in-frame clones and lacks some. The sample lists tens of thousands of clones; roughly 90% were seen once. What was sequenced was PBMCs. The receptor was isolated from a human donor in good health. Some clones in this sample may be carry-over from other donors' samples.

The DNA for the CDR3 is TGTGCCTGGAGACGGGATATCGCCTATACGCAGTATTTT. It codes for CAWRRDIAYTQYF. This chain links TRBV30 with TRBJ2-3; D is possibly TRBD2 (5 bases). CDR3 length: 13 amino acids. The V end was cut by 3 bases, the J end by 7 bases, with 14 bases between. Germline V gives CDR1 GTSNPN, CDR2 SVGIG (reference sequence).